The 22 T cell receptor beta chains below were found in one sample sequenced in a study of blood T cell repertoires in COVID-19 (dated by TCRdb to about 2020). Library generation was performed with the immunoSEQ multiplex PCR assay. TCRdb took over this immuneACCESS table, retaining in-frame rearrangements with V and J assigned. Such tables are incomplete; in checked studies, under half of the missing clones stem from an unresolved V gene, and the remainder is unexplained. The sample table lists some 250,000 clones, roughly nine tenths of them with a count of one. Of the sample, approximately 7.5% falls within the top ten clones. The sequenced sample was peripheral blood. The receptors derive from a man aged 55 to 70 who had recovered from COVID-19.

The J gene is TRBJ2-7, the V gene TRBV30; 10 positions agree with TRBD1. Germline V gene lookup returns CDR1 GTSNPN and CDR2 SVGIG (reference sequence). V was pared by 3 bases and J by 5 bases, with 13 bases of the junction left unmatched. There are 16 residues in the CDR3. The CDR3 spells CAWRCKWGQGSDEQYV. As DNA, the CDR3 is TGTGCCTGGAGATGTAAGTGGGGACAGGGGTCTGACGAGCAGTACGTC.

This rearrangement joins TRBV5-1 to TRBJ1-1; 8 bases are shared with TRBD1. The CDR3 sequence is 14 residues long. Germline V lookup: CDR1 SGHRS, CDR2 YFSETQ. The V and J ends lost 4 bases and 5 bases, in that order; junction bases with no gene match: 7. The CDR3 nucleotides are TGCGCCAGCAGCGGTCGGCAGGGGGCGACTGAAGCTTTCTTT. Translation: CASSGRQGATEAFF.

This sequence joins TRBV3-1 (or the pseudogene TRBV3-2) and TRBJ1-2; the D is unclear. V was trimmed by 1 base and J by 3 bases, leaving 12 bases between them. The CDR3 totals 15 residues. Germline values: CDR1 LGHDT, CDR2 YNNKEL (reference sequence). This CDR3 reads CASSQGAGRYYGYTF. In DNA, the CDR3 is TGTGCCAGCAGCCAAGGTGCGGGCAGATACTATGGCTACACCTTC.

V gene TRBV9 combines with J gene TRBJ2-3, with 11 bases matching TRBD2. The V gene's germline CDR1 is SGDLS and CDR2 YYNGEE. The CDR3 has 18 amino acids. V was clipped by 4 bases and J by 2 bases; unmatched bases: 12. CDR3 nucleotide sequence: TGTGCCAGCAGCCAATCTCTTAGGACTAGCGGGCACACAGATACGCAGTATTTT. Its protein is CASSQSLRTSGHTDTQYF.

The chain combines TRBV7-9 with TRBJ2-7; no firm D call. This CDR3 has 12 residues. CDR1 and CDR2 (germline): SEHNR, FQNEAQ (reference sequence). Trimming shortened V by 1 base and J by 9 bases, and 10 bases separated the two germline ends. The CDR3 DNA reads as TGTGCCAGCAGCTTAGGTGCAGTGCTGCAGTACGTC. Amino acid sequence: CASSLGAVLQYV.

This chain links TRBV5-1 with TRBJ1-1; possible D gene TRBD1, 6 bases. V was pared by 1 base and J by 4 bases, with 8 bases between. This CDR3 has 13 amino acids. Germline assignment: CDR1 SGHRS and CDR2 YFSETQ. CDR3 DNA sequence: TGCGCCAGCAGCTTGACAGGGTTCACTGAAGCTTTCTTT. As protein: CASSLTGFTEAFF.

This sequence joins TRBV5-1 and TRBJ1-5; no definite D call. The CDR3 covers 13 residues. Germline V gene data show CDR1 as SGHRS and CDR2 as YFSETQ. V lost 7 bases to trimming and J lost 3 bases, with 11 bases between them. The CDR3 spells CASYPVVNQPQHF. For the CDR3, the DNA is TGCGCCAGCTATCCGGTGGTCAATCAGCCCCAGCATTTT.

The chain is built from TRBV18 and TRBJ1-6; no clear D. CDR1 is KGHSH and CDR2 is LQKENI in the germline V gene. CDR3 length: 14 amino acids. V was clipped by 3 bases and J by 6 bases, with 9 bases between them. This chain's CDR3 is CASSPPTFNSPLHF. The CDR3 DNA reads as TGTGCCAGCTCACCCCCTACCTTTAATTCACCCCTCCACTTT.

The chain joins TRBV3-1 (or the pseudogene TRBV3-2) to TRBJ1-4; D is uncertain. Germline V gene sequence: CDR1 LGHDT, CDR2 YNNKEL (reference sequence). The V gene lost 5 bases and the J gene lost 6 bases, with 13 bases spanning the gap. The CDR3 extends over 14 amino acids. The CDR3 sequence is CASSAGIVDEKLFF. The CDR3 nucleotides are TGTGCCAGCAGCGCAGGAATAGTAGATGAAAAACTGTTTTTT.

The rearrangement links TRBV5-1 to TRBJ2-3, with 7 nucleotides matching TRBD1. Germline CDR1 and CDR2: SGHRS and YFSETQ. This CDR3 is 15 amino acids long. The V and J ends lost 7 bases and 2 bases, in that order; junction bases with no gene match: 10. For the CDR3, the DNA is TGCGCCAGCGGAAGGGACAGCCTACCCACAGATACGCAGTATTTT. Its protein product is CASGRDSLPTDTQYF.

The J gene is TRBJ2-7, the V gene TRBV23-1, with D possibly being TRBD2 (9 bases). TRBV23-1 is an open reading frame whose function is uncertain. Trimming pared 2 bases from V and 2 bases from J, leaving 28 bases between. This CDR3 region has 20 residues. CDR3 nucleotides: TGCGCCAGCAGTCAACCCCCGTTAGACAGGGGACTAGCATGTGCCTACGAGCAGTACGTC. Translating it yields CASSQPPLDRGLACAYEQYV.

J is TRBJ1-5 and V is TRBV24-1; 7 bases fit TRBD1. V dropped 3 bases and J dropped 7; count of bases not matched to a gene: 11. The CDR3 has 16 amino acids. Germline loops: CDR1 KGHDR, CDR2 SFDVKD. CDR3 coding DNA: TGTGCCACCAGTGATAGGGGGCATCGGTGGGGACAGCCCCAGCATTTT. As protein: CATSDRGHRWGQPQHF.

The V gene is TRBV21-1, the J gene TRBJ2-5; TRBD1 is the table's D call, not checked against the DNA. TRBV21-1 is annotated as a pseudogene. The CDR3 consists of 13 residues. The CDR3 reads CASSSYRGETQYF. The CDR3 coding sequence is TGTGCCAGCAGCTCTTACAGGGGAGAGACCCAGTACTTC.

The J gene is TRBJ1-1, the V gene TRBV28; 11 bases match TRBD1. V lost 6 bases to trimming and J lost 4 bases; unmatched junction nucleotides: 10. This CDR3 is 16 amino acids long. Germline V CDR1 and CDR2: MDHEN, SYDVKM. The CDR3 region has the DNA TGTGCCAGCAGAAAACACGGACAGGGGGCGGGCACTGAAGCTTTCTTT. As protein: CASRKHGQGAGTEAFF.

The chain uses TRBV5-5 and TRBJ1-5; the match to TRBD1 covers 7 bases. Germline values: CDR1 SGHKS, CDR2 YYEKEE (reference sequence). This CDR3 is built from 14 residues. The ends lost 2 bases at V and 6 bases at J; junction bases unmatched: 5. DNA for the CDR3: TGTGCCAGCAGCTTACAGGGGTTGGGTCAGCCCCAGCATTTT. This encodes CASSLQGLGQPQHF.

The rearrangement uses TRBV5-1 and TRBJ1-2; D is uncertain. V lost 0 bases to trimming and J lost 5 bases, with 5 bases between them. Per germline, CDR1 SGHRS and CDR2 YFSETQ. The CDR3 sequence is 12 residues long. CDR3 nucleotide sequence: TGCGCCAGCAGCTTGGGGCAGTATGGCTACACCTTC. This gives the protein CASSLGQYGYTF.

CDR3 sequence (DNA): TGCGCCAGCAGTGGGGGGGAGCGGGAGACCCAGTACTTC. Protein sequence: CASSGGERETQYF. The chain joins TRBV10-1 to TRBJ2-5; D is perhaps TRBD2 (6 bases). V lost 4 bases and J 5 bases, leaving 11 bases between the germline ends. The CDR3 length is 13 residues. Germline V CDR1 and CDR2: WNHNN, SYGVQD (reference sequence).

The CDR3 DNA reads as TGTGCCAGCAGTTTATCTTGGGGCGATGAGCAGTTCTTC. Its protein product is CASSLSWGDEQFF. The rearrangement links TRBV28 to TRBJ2-1; possibly TRBD1 for D (5 bases). The CDR3 spans 13 residues. The V gene's germline CDR1 is MDHEN and CDR2 SYDVKM. V dropped 1 base and J dropped 8 bases, with 9 bases sitting between them.

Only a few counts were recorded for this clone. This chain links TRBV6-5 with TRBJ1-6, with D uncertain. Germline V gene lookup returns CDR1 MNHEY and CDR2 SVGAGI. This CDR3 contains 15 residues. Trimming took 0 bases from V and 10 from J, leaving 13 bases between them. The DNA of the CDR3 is TGTGCCAGCAGTTACTCGCACGACACCGGATCACCCCTCCACTTT. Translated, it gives CASSYSHDTGSPLHF.

Here the CDR3 DNA reads TGCAGCGTTGAGTCTGCGTGGCAAGGGGAATTCTTC. Translating it yields CSVESAWQGEFF. This chain joins TRBV29-1 and TRBJ2-1, with D maybe TRBD1 (5 bases). The CDR3 spans 12 residues. The germline gives CDR1 SQVTM, CDR2 ANQGSEA. With 3 bases removed from V and 16 bases from J, the gap between germline ends came to 19 bases.

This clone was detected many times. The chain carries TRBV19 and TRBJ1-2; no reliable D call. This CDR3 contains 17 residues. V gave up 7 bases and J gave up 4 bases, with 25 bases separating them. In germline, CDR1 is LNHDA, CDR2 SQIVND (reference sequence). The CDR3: CASTSSWATGAGYGYTF. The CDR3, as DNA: TGTGCCAGTACCTCCTCCTGGGCTACGGGTGCGGGCTATGGCTACACCTTC.

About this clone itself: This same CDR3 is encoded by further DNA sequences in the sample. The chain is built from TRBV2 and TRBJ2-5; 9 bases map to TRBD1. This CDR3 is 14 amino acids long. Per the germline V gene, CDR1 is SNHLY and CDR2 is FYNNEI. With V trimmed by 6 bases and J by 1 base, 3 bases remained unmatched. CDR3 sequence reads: CASSQDRGQETQYF. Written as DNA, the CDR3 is TGTGCCAGCAGCCAGGACAGGGGCCAAGAGACCCAGTACTTC.